A selection of T cell receptor beta chains follows, all from one sample in a study of control samples from healthy donors and cancer patients. The assay was immunoSEQ multiplex PCR, and TCRdb's table has in-frame clones only and misses some. This sample has under 150,000 clones, with 85% to 90% found just once. The sample taken for sequencing was PBMCs. The receptor set was obtained from a man aged 45-65 years with head and neck cancer. Both conserved end residues are part of each CDR3.

V: TRBV5-1; J: TRBJ2-3; length: 14; CDR3: CASSTTGSRDTQYF
V: TRBV11-3; J: TRBJ2-1; length: 16; CDR3: CASSPPATSNYNEQFF
V: TRBV5-6; J: TRBJ1-1; length: 14; CDR3: CASSLGRGLSEAFF
V: TRBV18; J: TRBJ1-1; length: 13; CDR3: CASSPSEDTEAFF
V: TRBV7-8; J: TRBJ2-2; length: 15; CDR3: CASSSRDRGGGELFF
V: TRBV4-1; J: TRBJ2-1; length: 15; CDR3: CASSPPGQPSNEQFF
V: TRBV19; J: TRBJ2-2; length: 16; CDR3: CASSTLGTANTGELFF
V: TRBV7-9; J: TRBJ2-7; length: 11; CDR3: CASSLTDEQYF
V: TRBV7-9; J: TRBJ2-7; length: 16; CDR3: CASSFHLGQGTYEQYF
V: TRBV27; J: TRBJ2-7; length: 14; CDR3: CASSPADPSYEQYF
V: TRBV27; J: TRBJ1-5; length: 15; CDR3: CASSWGTGRNQPQHF
V: TRBV29-1; J: TRBJ1-3; length: 11; CDR3: CSVDGGNTIYF
V: TRBV4-1; J: TRBJ2-1; length: 14; CDR3: CASSPLGSYNEQFF
V: TRBV5-8; J: TRBJ2-5; length: 14; CDR3: CASSRGQLQETQYF
V: TRBV28; J: TRBJ1-5; length: 13; CDR3: CASSFINGQPQHF
V: TRBV6-5; J: TRBJ2-3; length: 12; CDR3: CASTFWADTQYF
V: TRBV28; J: TRBJ2-1; length: 13; CDR3: CASSLNGRAEQFF
V: TRBV5-1; J: TRBJ2-7; length: 14; CDR3: CASRLTGETYEQYF
V: TRBV6-2/TRBV6-3; J: TRBJ2-1; length: 17; CDR3: CASSQRGAGGPLNEQFF
V: TRBV11-2; J: TRBJ2-1; length: 13; CDR3: CASSRTAYNEQFF
V: TRBV6-6; J: TRBJ2-3; length: 16; CDR3: CASSYTGGGTADTQYF
V: TRBV3-1/TRBV3-2; J: TRBJ2-7; length: 16; CDR3: CASSQDSTGWTYEQYF
V: TRBV5-1; J: TRBJ1-1; length: 19; CDR3: CASRPPRGSTGGRNTEAFF
V: TRBV5-6; J: TRBJ2-2; length: 17; CDR3: CASSSPPRGRSTGELFF
V: TRBV5-1; J: TRBJ2-2; length: 12; CDR3: CASSSDVGELFF
V: TRBV19; J: TRBJ2-7; length: 13; CDR3: CASSLQDSYEQYF
V: TRBV28; J: TRBJ1-6; length: 16; CDR3: CASSPRRSSYNSPLHF
V: TRBV2; J: TRBJ1-3; length: 15; CDR3: CASSRDLSAGNTIYF
V: TRBV7-9; J: TRBJ2-7; length: 13; CDR3: CASSPGISYEQYF
V: TRBV18; J: TRBJ1-4; length: 15; CDR3: CASAGQKTTNEKLFF
V: TRBV10-2; J: TRBJ2-7; length: 15; CDR3: CASSVARRGSSEQYF
V: TRBV15; J: TRBJ1-1; length: 17; CDR3: CATSRDLGATGNTEAFF
V: TRBV28; J: TRBJ2-1; length: 14; CDR3: CASRYSRKPNEQFF
V: TRBV19; J: TRBJ2-3; length: 18; CDR3: CASSMWPGQGGGTDTQYF
V: TRBV27; J: TRBJ2-1; length: 18; CDR3: CASSLRGVGESSYNEQFF
V: TRBV6-5; J: TRBJ1-4; length: 15; CDR3: CASSYSTGMNEKLFF
V: TRBV2; J: TRBJ1-4; length: 14; CDR3: CARVAGFGNEKLFF
V: TRBV18; J: TRBJ2-5; length: 15; CDR3: CASSPLSGTQETQYF
V: TRBV19; J: TRBJ1-4; length: 13; CDR3: CASRYRPNEKLFF
V: TRBV11-2; J: TRBJ1-2; length: 13; CDR3: CASSLDLRDGYTF
V: TRBV19; J: TRBJ2-7; length: 16; CDR3: CASSIYGQGSTGEQYF
V: TRBV28; J: TRBJ1-2; length: 15; CDR3: CASSSAGAENYGYTF
V: TRBV7-3; J: TRBJ2-6; length: 15; CDR3: CASSPGGSGANVLTF
V: TRBV18; J: TRBJ2-1; length: 18; CDR3: CASSPRWTTRSSYNEQFF
V: TRBV7-2; J: TRBJ2-5; length: 14; CDR3: CASSLVSTGETQYF
V: TRBV3-1/TRBV3-2; J: TRBJ2-1; length: 16; CDR3: CASSLGGSGSYNEQFF
V: TRBV6-5; J: TRBJ2-5; length: 13; CDR3: CASSYSGRETQYF
V: TRBV29-1; J: TRBJ2-1; length: 13; CDR3: CSVEEAAGGEQFF
V: TRBV5-5; J: TRBJ1-5; length: 15; CDR3: CASSLGQPSNQPQHF